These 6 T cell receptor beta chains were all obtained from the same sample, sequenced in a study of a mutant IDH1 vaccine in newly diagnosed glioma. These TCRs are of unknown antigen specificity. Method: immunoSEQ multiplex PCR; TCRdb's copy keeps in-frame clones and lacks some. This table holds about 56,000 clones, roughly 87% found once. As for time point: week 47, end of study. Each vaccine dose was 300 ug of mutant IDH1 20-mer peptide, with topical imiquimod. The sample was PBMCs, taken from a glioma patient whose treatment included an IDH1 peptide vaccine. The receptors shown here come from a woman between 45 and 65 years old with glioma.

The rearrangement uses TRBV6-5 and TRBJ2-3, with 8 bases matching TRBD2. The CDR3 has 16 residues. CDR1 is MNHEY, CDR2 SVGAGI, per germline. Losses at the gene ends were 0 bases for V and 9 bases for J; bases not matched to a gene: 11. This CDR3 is CASSYSGLEVWNTQYF. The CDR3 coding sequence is TGTGCCAGCAGTTACTCGGGACTAGAGGTGTGGAACACGCAGTATTTT.

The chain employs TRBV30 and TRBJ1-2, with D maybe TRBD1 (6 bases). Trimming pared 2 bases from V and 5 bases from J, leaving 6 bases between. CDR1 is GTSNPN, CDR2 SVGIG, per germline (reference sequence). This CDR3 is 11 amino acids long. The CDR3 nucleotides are TGTGCCTGGAGTAGGGGGTATGGCTACACCTTC. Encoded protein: CAWSRGYGYTF.

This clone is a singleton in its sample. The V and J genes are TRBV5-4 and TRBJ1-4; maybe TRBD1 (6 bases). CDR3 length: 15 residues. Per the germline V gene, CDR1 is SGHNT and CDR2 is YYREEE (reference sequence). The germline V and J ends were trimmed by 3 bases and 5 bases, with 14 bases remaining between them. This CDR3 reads CASSSKGRGNEKLFF. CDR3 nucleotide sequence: TGTGCCAGCAGCTCCAAGGGAAGGGGGAATGAAAAACTGTTTTTT.

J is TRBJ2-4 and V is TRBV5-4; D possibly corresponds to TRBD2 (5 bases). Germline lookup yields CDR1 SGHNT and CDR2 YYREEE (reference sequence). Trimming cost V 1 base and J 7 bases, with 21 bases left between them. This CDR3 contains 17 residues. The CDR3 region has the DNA TGTGCCAGCAGCTTGAATCCGGGCCGGGATGCACGGAACATTCAGTACTTC. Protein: CASSLNPGRDARNIQYF.

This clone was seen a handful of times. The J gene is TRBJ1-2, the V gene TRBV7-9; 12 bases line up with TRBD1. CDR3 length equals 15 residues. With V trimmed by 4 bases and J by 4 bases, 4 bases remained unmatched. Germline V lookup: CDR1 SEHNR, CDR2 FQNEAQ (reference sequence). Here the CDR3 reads CASSSTGQGAYGYTF. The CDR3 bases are TGTGCCAGCAGCTCCACGGGACAGGGGGCCTATGGCTACACCTTC.

CDR3 nucleotides: TGTGCCAGCAGTGAAGTGTTCACCGCCGGAGGTTTTAGCACCATATATTTT. As protein: CASSEVFTAGGFSTIYF. This rearrangement joins TRBV6-1 to TRBJ1-3, with unresolved D. Trimming removed 1 base from V and 9 bases from J, with 22 bases in between. CDR1 is MNHNS, CDR2 SASEGT, per germline. This CDR3 is built from 17 residues.